The T cell receptor (beta chain) under discussion was sequenced for a study of blood T cell repertoires in COVID-19. Looking at the study overall: Some COVID-19 samples were acute and others convalescent; all came from the United States, Italy and Spain.

Trimming took 4 bases from V and 6 from J; bases not matched to a gene: 7. From germline, CDR1 is SNHLY and CDR2 FYNNEI. The CDR3 has 14 residues. Using immunoSEQ multiplex PCR, the repertoire was profiled, and TCRdb retains in-frame clones only, with some absent. The table has hundreds of thousands of clones, roughly nine tenths seen once. The chain joins TRBV2 to TRBJ1-2; 8 nucleotides align to TRBD1. Sequenced: PBMCs or T cells enriched from blood (not recorded which). The clonotype originates from a man aged 18 to 30 who had recovered from COVID-19. The CDR3 protein is CASSVRTGRDGYTF. The CDR3 region has the DNA TGTGCCAGCAGTGTACGGACAGGGAGGGATGGCTACACCTTC.